Each of the 14 T cell receptor beta chains below was sequenced from the same sample in a study of blood T cell repertoires in COVID-19. The table came from immunoSEQ multiplex PCR; TCRdb's copy has only in-frame clones and leaves some out. The profile shows some 280,000 clones, roughly 90% of them singletons. Sequencing input: peripheral blood. Receptors originate from a woman aged 25 to 39 with active or convalescent COVID-19.

The V gene is TRBV10-1, the J gene TRBJ2-2; weak D call: TRBD2 (6 bases). This CDR3 is 14 amino acids long. Germline CDR1 and CDR2: WNHNN and SYGVQD (reference sequence). The V gene lost 5 bases and the J gene lost 8 bases, with 15 bases spanning the gap. CDR3 nucleotides: TGCGCCAGCAGTTCCTATAGCGGTCCGGGGGAGCTGTTTTTT. It is translated as CASSSYSGPGELFF.

The genes are TRBV6-2 or TRBV6-3 and TRBJ2-1; TRBD2 might be the D (5 bases). This CDR3 comprises 13 residues. Germline V lookup: CDR1 MNHEY, CDR2 SVGEGT. Trimming stripped 2 bases from V and 16 bases from J, with 18 bases between. The CDR3: CASSYDGRSGEFF. The CDR3 coding sequence is TGTGCCAGCAGTTACGACGGACGCTCCGGGGAATTCTTC.

The chain joins TRBV6-2 or TRBV6-3 to TRBJ2-5; TRBD2 is a possible D gene (6 bases). Between the trimmed V and J ends, which lost 3 bases and 5 bases, there was a span of 16 bases. The CDR3 extends over 15 amino acids. From germline, CDR1 is MNHEY and CDR2 SVGEGT. The CDR3 DNA sequence: TGTGCCAGCAGTTATATCGCAACCCGGGGGGAGACCCAGTACTTC. It encodes CASSYIATRGETQYF.

This chain links TRBV5-6 with TRBJ2-1; weak D call: TRBD1 (6 bases). V was shortened by 4 bases and J by 12 bases, with 14 bases between the two germline ends. Germline V CDR1 and CDR2: SGHDT, YYEEEE. This CDR3 is built from 12 residues. The DNA of the CDR3 is TGTGCCAGCAGCGCCCGATTACAGGGGCAGTTCTTC. This encodes CASSARLQGQFF. The entire variable domain, with the rest obtained from reference TRBV5-6 and TRBJ2-1, is as follows: DAGVTQSPTHLIKTRGQQVTLRCSPKSGHDTVSWYQQALGQGPQFIFQYYEEEERQRGNFPDRFSGHQFPNYSSELNVNALLLGDSALYLCASSARLQGQFFGPGTRLTVL.

J is TRBJ1-3 and V is TRBV18, with a tentative D call TRBD1 (6 bases). V was shortened by 4 bases and J by 2 bases, with 9 bases between the two germline ends. CDR3 length equals 14 residues. Germline-derived CDR1 and CDR2 are KGHSH and LQKENI. Written as DNA, the CDR3 is TGTGCCAGCTCACTACAGGGTACTGGAAACACCATATATTTT. Translated, it gives CASSLQGTGNTIYF.

The genes are TRBV6-5 and TRBJ1-2; 8 bases line up with TRBD1. Looked up from germline, CDR1 is MNHEY and CDR2 is SVGAGI. This CDR3 comprises 13 residues. The J segment lost 7 bases and the V segment lost 6 bases, leaving 7 bases of the junction unmatched. In DNA, the CDR3 is TGTGCCAGCAGCCGGGACAGGAGTGGTGGCTACACCTTC. As protein: CASSRDRSGGYTF.

CDR3 coding DNA: TGTGCCAGCTCTTTGACAGGGGGCATCACCGGGGAGCTGTTTTTT. This codes for CASSLTGGITGELFF. J is TRBJ2-2 and V is TRBV6-5; 10 nucleotides line up with TRBD1. The CDR3 spans 15 residues. Germline assignment: CDR1 MNHEY and CDR2 SVGAGI. V was pared by 8 bases and J by 4 bases, with 7 bases of the junction left unmatched.

V is TRBV4-3 and J is TRBJ2-5; 8 bases fit TRBD2. V shed 0 bases, J shed 4 bases, and the junction held 10 bases outside the gene matches. Germline-derived CDR1 and CDR2 are LGHNA and YSLEER. The CDR3 totals 17 residues. This CDR3 is CASSQDRQRGSLETQYF. The DNA of the CDR3 is TGCGCCAGCAGCCAAGATCGGCAGCGGGGGAGTTTAGAGACCCAGTACTTC.

The rearrangement uses TRBV19 and TRBJ2-1; perhaps TRBD2 as D (7 bases). Germline CDR1 LNHDA, CDR2 SQIVND (reference sequence). The CDR3 has 16 residues. V lost 3 bases, J lost 4 bases, and 16 bases lay in between. CDR3 nucleotide sequence: TGTGCCAGTAGTATCCTCGGAGGGGGGGCGTACAATGAGCAGTTCTTC. Protein sequence: CASSILGGGAYNEQFF.

This rearrangement joins TRBV7-8 to TRBJ2-3; the D is unclear. The CDR3 covers 11 residues. The V end was cut by 5 bases, the J end by 14 bases, with 14 bases between. Germline CDR1 and CDR2: SGHVS and FQNEAQ. CDR3 nucleotides: TGTGCCAGCAGCCGGGCTCACATTGTGTATTTT. It codes for CASSRAHIVYF.

The V call is TRBV6-5, the J call TRBJ1-3, with D perhaps matching TRBD1 (6 bases). The CDR3 is 14 amino acids. Looked up from germline, CDR1 is MNHEY and CDR2 is SVGAGI. V lost 6 bases, J lost 4 bases, and 13 bases lay in between. DNA of the CDR3: TGTGCCAGCAGAGGGGGAGGGTTCGGAAACACCATATATTTT. Translation gives CASRGGGFGNTIYF.

The chain uses TRBV27 and TRBJ2-1; D is perhaps TRBD1 (6 bases). The CDR3 loop spans 12 amino acids. The germline gives CDR1 MNHEY, CDR2 SMNVEV (reference sequence). V was trimmed by 6 bases and J by 7 bases, leaving 10 bases between them. CDR3 coding DNA: TGTGCCAGCAGCTCAGGGGTAAATGAGCAGTTCTTC. Protein product: CASSSGVNEQFF.

V is TRBV28 and J is TRBJ1-2; perhaps TRBD1 as D (5 bases). The CDR3 sequence is 14 residues long. Per germline, CDR1 MDHEN and CDR2 SYDVKM. The germline V and J ends were trimmed by 2 bases and 3 bases, with 10 bases remaining between them. CDR3 protein: CASSLLPGYYGYTF. The CDR3 DNA reads as TGTGCCAGCAGTTTACTCCCAGGGTACTATGGCTACACCTTC.

The rearrangement joins TRBV5-5 to TRBJ2-1; D possibly corresponds to TRBD2 (6 bases). CDR1 and CDR2 (germline): SGHKS, YYEKEE (reference sequence). The germline V and J ends were trimmed by 2 bases and 0 bases, with 15 bases remaining between them. The CDR3 totals 17 residues. The CDR3 DNA follows: TGTGCCAGCAGCTTAACGGGACGGGGGAACTCCTACAATGAGCAGTTCTTC. It specifies CASSLTGRGNSYNEQFF. The full variable domain, rest sourced from reference TRBV5-5 and TRBJ2-1, is DAGVTQSPTHLIKTRGQQVTLRCSPISGHKSVSWYQQVLGQGPQFIFQYYEKEERGRGNFPDRFSARQFPNYSSELNVNALLLGDSALYLCASSLTGRGNSYNEQFFGPGTRLTVL.